There are many counts of the clone carrying this T cell receptor beta chain. What it recognizes is unknown. Libraries from sorted cells each used approximately 990,000 CD4+ or CD8+ T cells. CDR1 is SGHTA, CDR2 FQGNSA, per germline. The CDR3 is 15 residues long. The germline V and J ends were trimmed by 5 bases and 7 bases, with 21 bases remaining between them. Each TCR transcript was tagged with a 10-nucleotide random UMI during 5'RACE. TCRdb processed the 5' RACE reads anew with MiXCR; each CDR3 protein has one entry. The table lists 19,000 or so distinct CDR3 sequences, approximately 14% of them singletons. The sample belongs to a study of neurological immune-mediated disorders. Study observations and caveats: Patients with HTLV-1-associated myelopathy had the highest level of TCR clonal expansion, whereas patients with multiple sclerosis had the lowest level, falling beneath the level found in healthy controls.

The source is a woman in her fifties or sixties with HTLV-1-associated myelopathy (HAM/TSP). The chain carries TRBV7-2 and TRBJ2-7, with D possibly called TRBD1 or TRBD2 (6 bases each). Sequenced sample: CD4+ T cells from blood. CDR3 sequence (DNA): TGTGCCAGCAGCCCCTATCTCGGGGGCCCCTGGGAGCAGTACTTC. It yields the protein CASSPYLGGPWEQYF.